This TCR beta chain was captured by sequencing in a study of regulatory T cells in long-lasting Graves disease. The CDR3 is 13 residues long. V was shortened by 6 bases and J by 1 base, with 8 bases between the two germline ends. The germline gives CDR1 MNHNS, CDR2 SASEGT. CDR3 regions were amplified by Arm-PCR using iRepertoire HTBI primers to build TCR beta libraries. From the multiplex PCR reads, TCRdb called clonotypes with MiXCR, one entry per CDR3 protein. The sample shows about 350,000 distinct CDR3 sequences, 16% of them seen only once. This clonotype was counted ten times or more. Time point specified: newly diagnosed GD, antithyroid drugs for less than 3 months. The TCR library was made from RNA extracted from PBMCs. This same sample was also part of a study on T cells in Graves' hyperthyroidism and ophthalmopathy.

This specimen consisted of peripheral blood mononuclear cells (PBMCs), obtained at new diagnosis, from a patient treated with antithyroid drugs. The genes are TRBV6-1 and TRBJ2-3; D call uncertain. This TCR came from a man aged 35-49 years with Graves disease. The CDR3 loop is CASRTPGTDTQYF. The CDR3 DNA follows: TGTGCCAGCAGGACGCCGGGCACAGATACGCAGTATTTT.